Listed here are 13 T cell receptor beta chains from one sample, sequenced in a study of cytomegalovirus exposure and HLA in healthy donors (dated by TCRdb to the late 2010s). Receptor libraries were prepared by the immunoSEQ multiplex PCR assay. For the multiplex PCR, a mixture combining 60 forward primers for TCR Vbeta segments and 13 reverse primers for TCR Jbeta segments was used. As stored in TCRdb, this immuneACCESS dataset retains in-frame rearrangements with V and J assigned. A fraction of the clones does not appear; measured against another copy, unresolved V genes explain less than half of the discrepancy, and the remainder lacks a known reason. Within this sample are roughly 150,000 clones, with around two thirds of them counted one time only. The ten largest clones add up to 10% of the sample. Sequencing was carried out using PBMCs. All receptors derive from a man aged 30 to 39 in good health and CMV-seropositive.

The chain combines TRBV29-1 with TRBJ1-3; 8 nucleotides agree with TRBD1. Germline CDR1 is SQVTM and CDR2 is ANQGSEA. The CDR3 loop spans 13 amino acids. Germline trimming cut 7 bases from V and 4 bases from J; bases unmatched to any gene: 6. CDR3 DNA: TGCAGCGCGGGCGGGACAGGCGGAAACACCATATATTTT. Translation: CSAGGTGGNTIYF.

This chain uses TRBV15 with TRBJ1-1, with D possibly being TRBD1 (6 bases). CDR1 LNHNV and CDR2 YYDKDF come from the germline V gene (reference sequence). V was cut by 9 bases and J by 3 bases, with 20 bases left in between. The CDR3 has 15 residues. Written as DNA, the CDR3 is TGTGCCACGCAAGGGGGAAACACGGCGTACACTGAAGCTTTCTTT. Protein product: CATQGGNTAYTEAFF.

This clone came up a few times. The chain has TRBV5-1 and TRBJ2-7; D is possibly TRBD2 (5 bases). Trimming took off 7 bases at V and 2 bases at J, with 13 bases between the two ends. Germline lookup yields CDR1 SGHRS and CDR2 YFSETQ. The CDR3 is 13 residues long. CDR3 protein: CASRRSGTYEQYF. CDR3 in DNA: TGCGCCAGCCGTAGGTCGGGAACCTACGAGCAGTACTTC.

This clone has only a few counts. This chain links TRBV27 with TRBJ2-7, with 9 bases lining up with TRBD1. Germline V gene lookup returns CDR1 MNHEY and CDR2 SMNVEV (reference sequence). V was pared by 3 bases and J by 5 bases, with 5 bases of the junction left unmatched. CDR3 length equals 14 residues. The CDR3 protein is CASSFPGQGHEQYF. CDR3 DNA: TGTGCCAGCAGTTTCCCGGGACAGGGCCACGAGCAGTACTTC.

The CDR3 sequence is CASSTSQGRSNQPQHF. In DNA form, the CDR3 reads TGTGCCAGCAGCACCTCACAGGGTAGAAGCAATCAGCCCCAGCATTTT. V usage is TRBV7-8 and J usage is TRBJ1-5, with D perhaps matching TRBD1 (6 bases). Germline V gene lookup returns CDR1 SGHVS and CDR2 FQNEAQ. This CDR3 region has 16 residues. V was clipped by 5 bases and J by 1 base, with 15 bases between them.

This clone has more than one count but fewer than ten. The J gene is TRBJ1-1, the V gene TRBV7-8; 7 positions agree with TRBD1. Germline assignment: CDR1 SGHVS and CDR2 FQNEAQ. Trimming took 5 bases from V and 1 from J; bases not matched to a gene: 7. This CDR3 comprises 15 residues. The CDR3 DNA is TGTGCCAGCAGCCCCCGGGACAGCGCGAACACTGAAGCTTTCTTT. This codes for CASSPRDSANTEAFF.

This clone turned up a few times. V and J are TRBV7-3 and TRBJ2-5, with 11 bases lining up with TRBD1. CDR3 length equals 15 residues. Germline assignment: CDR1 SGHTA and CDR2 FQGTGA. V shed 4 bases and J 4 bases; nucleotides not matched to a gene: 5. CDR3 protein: CASSWDRGIGETQYF. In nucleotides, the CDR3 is TGTGCCAGCAGCTGGGACAGGGGGATAGGAGAGACCCAGTACTTC.

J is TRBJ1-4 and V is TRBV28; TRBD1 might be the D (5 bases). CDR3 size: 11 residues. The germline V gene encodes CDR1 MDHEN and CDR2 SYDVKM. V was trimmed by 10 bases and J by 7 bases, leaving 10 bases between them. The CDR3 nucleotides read TGTGCCACCCAGGGCGGTGAAAAACTGTTTTTT. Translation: CATQGGEKLFF.

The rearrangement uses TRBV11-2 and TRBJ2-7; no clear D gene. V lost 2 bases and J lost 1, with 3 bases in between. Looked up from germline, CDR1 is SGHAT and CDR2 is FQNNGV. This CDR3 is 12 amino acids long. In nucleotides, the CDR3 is TGTGCCAGCAGCTTACAATCCTACGAGCAGTACTTC. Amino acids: CASSLQSYEQYF.

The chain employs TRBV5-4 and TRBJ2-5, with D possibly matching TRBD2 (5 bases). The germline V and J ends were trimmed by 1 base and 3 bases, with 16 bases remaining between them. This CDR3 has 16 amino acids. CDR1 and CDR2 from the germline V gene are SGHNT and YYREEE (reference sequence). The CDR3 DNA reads TGTGCCAGCAGCTTGCTTAGCGCTAAGGATAAAGAGACCCAGTACTTC. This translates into CASSLLSAKDKETQYF. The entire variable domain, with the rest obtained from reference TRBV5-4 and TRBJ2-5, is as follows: ETGVTQSPTHLIKTRGQQVTLRCSSQSGHNTVSWYQQALGQGPQFIFQYYREEENGRGNFPPRFSGLQFPNYSSELNVNALELDDSALYLCASSLLSAKDKETQYFGPGTRLLVL.

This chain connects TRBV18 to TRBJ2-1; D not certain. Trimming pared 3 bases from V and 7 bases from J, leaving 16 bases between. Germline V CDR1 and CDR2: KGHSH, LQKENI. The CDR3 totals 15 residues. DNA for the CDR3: TGTGCCAGCTCACCTTCTACTGAAAGATGGAATGAGCAGTTCTTC. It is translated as CASSPSTERWNEQFF.

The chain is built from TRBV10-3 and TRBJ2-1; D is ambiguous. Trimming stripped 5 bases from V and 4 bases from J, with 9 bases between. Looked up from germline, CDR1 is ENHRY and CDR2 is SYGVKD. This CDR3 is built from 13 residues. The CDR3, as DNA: TGTGCCATCAGTCTCGAGGAGTACAATGAGCAGTTCTTC. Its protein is CAISLEEYNEQFF.

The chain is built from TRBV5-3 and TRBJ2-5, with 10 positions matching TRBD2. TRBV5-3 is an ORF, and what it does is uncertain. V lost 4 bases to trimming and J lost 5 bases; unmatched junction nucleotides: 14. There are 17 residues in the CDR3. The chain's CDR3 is CARSRGLARGLMETQYF. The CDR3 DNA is TGTGCCAGAAGCAGGGGACTAGCGAGGGGTCTTATGGAGACCCAGTACTTC.